Shown below are 23 T cell receptor beta chains from a single sample sequenced in a study of cytomegalovirus exposure and HLA in healthy donors. In the PCR, 60 Vbeta and 13 Jbeta primers were used. Generated by immunoSEQ multiplex PCR, the TCRdb table keeps only in-frame clones and is missing some. The data contain tens of thousands of clones, roughly 67% of them singletons. Sequencing input: PBMCs. These receptors were obtained from a man aged 40-49 years in good health and CMV-seropositive.

V gene TRBV29-1 combines with J gene TRBJ2-2, with 9 positions matching TRBD1. The V gene end was trimmed by 6 bases and the J gene end by 4 bases; junction bases not matched to a gene: 9. The germline V gene encodes CDR1 SQVTM and CDR2 ANQGSEA. The CDR3 has 15 residues. CDR3 DNA: TGCAGCGTGAAGCAGCCGGGACAGGGCACCGGGGAGCTGTTTTTT. This sequence encodes CSVKQPGQGTGELFF.

V usage is TRBV25-1 and J usage is TRBJ1-1; D gene ambiguous. Trimming left V 7 bases short and J 5 bases short, with 17 bases between. The CDR3 contains 14 residues. Per the germline V gene, CDR1 is MGHDK and CDR2 is SYGVNS. The CDR3 is CASTLNGVGTEAFF. The CDR3 bases are TGTGCCAGCACCTTAAACGGGGTTGGGACTGAAGCTTTCTTT.

This clone occurred a few times. J is TRBJ1-2 and V is TRBV5-1; no clear D. Germline CDR1 SGHRS, CDR2 YFSETQ. Trimming left V 4 bases short and J 5 bases short, with 15 bases between. The CDR3 has 14 residues. Written as DNA, the CDR3 is TGCGCCAGCAGCCCGCAGAGGCCTGAATATGGCTACACCTTC. Protein sequence: CASSPQRPEYGYTF.

The chain uses TRBV7-3 and TRBJ2-2; 7 bases match TRBD1. From germline, CDR1 is SGHTA and CDR2 FQGTGA. V lost 6 bases to trimming and J lost 4 bases; unmatched junction nucleotides: 8. This CDR3 contains 15 residues. The CDR3 spells CASSRTGSTTGELFF. CDR3 nucleotide sequence: TGTGCCAGCAGTCGGACAGGATCCACCACCGGGGAGCTGTTTTTT.

This chain uses TRBV27 with TRBJ2-7; 7 bases align to TRBD1. The trim removed 1 base at V and 2 bases at J, leaving 2 bases unmatched. Germline values: CDR1 MNHEY, CDR2 SMNVEV (reference sequence). The length of the CDR3 is 14 residues. The CDR3: CASSLLQGPYEQYF. CDR3 nucleotide sequence: TGTGCCAGCAGTTTATTACAGGGGCCCTACGAGCAGTACTTC.

The V and J genes are TRBV10-3 and TRBJ1-2, with 7 bases that match TRBD1. The CDR3 is 12 residues long. The V gene end was trimmed by 3 bases and the J gene end by 8 bases; junction bases not matched to a gene: 3. CDR1 ENHRY and CDR2 SYGVKD come from the germline V gene. The DNA for the CDR3 is TGTGCCATCAGTGACAGGGACAGCGGCTACACCTTC. This translates into CAISDRDSGYTF.

This sequence joins TRBV27 and TRBJ1-5; D not certain. CDR3 length: 13 amino acids. The germline gives CDR1 MNHEY, CDR2 SMNVEV (reference sequence). Deletions cut 3 bases from V and 4 bases from J, with 7 bases between. The CDR3 nucleotides read TGTGCCAGCAGTTTTTCCGGGAATCAGCCCCAGCATTTT. Protein sequence: CASSFSGNQPQHF.

As concerns this clone: Mismatch with germline at one junction end may stem from a read error. The chain has TRBV7-7 and TRBJ1-2, with 7 bases identical to TRBD1. The CDR3 runs 15 residues. Looked up from germline, CDR1 is SSHAT and CDR2 is FNYEAQ (reference sequence). This chain's CDR3 is CASSLVEGAFYGYTF. CDR3 nucleotides: TGTGCTAGCAGCTTAGTGGAGGGGGCGTTCTATGGCTACACCTTC.

This clone appeared a single time. The chain carries TRBV5-1 and TRBJ2-3; no definite D call. Looked up from germline, CDR1 is SGHRS and CDR2 is YFSETQ. The CDR3 runs 14 residues. Trimming pared 4 bases from V and 6 bases from J, leaving 15 bases between. CDR3 DNA sequence: TGCGCCAGCAGCCCGGGTGAGCGCGTTGATACGCAGTATTTT. Translation: CASSPGERVDTQYF. The full variable domain, completed using reference TRBV5-1 and TRBJ2-3, is KAGVTQTPRYLIKTRGQQVTLSCSPISGHRSVSWYQQTPGQGLQFLFEYFSETQRNKGNFPGRFSGRQFSNSRSEMNVSTLELGDSALYLCASSPGERVDTQYFGPGTRLTVL.

The rearrangement uses TRBV7-3 and TRBJ1-2; 8 bases agree with TRBD1. Looked up from germline, CDR1 is SGHTA and CDR2 is FQGTGA. Trimming removed 0 bases from V and 7 bases from J; junction bases left unmatched: 4. This CDR3 is built from 14 residues. CDR3 region: CASSLTPGQGGYTF. Written as DNA, the CDR3 is TGTGCCAGCAGCTTAACGCCCGGACAGGGTGGCTACACCTTC. The entire variable domain, with the rest obtained from reference TRBV7-3 and TRBJ1-2, is as follows: GAGVSQTPSNKVTEKGKYVELRCDPISGHTALYWYRQSLGQGPEFLIYFQGTGAADDSGLPNDRFFAVRPEGSVSTLKIQRTERGDSAVYLCASSLTPGQGGYTFGSGTRLTVV.

The chain recombines TRBV28 with TRBJ2-1; TRBD2 aligns across 11 bases. Per germline, CDR1 MDHEN and CDR2 SYDVKM. The trim removed 5 bases at V and 7 bases at J, leaving 10 bases unmatched. The CDR3 is made up of 16 amino acids. CDR3 sequence reads: CASSPAASGRTNEQFF. The CDR3 nucleotides are TGTGCCAGCAGTCCGGCGGCTAGCGGGAGGACAAATGAGCAGTTCTTC.

This clone has a handful of counts. J is TRBJ2-6 and V is TRBV7-2; 7 bases fit TRBD2. Germline CDR1 and CDR2: SGHTA and FQGNSA. J lost 1 base, V lost 11 bases, and 2 bases had no gene match. The CDR3 is 13 amino acids. CDR3 coding DNA: TGTGCCGGCGGGGGTTCTGGGGCCAACGTCCTGACTTTC. Protein sequence: CAGGGSGANVLTF.

This rearrangement joins TRBV11-1 to TRBJ2-3; 10 bases align to TRBD2. The V gene end was trimmed by 5 bases and the J gene end by 2 bases; junction bases not matched to a gene: 7. The CDR3 is made up of 16 amino acids. The germline V gene has CDR1 SGHAT and CDR2 FQDESV (reference sequence). The CDR3 nucleotides are TGTGCCAGCAGCGCAGGACTAGCGGAGCTCACAGATACGCAGTATTTT. Amino acid sequence: CASSAGLAELTDTQYF.

The chain couples TRBV19 to TRBJ1-5; TRBD1 matches 7 bases. V lost 6 bases to trimming and J lost 6 bases; unmatched junction nucleotides: 5. CDR1 is LNHDA and CDR2 is SQIVND in the germline V gene (reference sequence). The CDR3 runs to 13 residues. The CDR3 coding sequence is TGTGCCAGTAGCCAGACAGGGATTCAGCCCCAGCATTTT. Translated, it gives CASSQTGIQPQHF.

The rearrangement links TRBV7-2 to TRBJ1-3; 8 nucleotides line up with TRBD1. Per germline, CDR1 SGHTA and CDR2 FQGNSA. V shed 5 bases, J shed 1 base, and the junction held 4 bases outside the gene matches. CDR3 length: 15 residues. CDR3 nucleotide sequence: TGTGCCAGCAGCCTACAGGGGGGATCTGGAAACACCATATATTTT. It translates to CASSLQGGSGNTIYF.

This clone was counted once. The V and J genes are TRBV11-1 and TRBJ1-5; D not resolved. Deletions cut 5 bases from V and 0 bases from J, with 5 bases between. The CDR3 has 13 residues. Germline V CDR1 and CDR2: SGHAT, FQDESV (reference sequence). CDR3: CASSPNSNQPQHF. CDR3 sequence (DNA): TGTGCCAGCAGCCCAAATAGCAATCAGCCCCAGCATTTT.

This clone was counted only a few times. CDR3 sequence reads: CASSVHSNTGELFF. The DNA for the CDR3 is TGTGCCAGCAGCGTACACTCTAACACCGGGGAGCTGTTTTTT. The chain joins TRBV9 to TRBJ2-2; D is unresolved. This CDR3 has 14 amino acids. The V end lost 1 base, the J end lost 2 bases, and 6 bases lay between the germline ends. The germline gives CDR1 SGDLS, CDR2 YYNGEE.

This clone has more than one count but fewer than ten. The rearrangement joins TRBV5-1 to TRBJ1-1; D is unclear. There are 14 residues in the CDR3. Trimming stripped 8 bases from V and 0 bases from J, with 14 bases between. The germline gives CDR1 SGHRS, CDR2 YFSETQ. This CDR3 is CASGPGYMNTEAFF. The CDR3 bases are TGCGCCAGTGGGCCCGGATACATGAACACTGAAGCTTTCTTT.

The chain couples TRBV4-1 to TRBJ2-1; 9 bases align to TRBD2. Germline lookup yields CDR1 MGHRA and CDR2 YSYEKL. J gave up 7 bases and V 5 bases, and 6 bases lay outside the gene matches. The CDR3 sequence is 14 residues long. This chain's CDR3 is CASSTLAGLNEQFF. CDR3 DNA: TGCGCCAGCAGCACCCTAGCGGGATTGAATGAGCAGTTCTTC.

This chain connects TRBV5-1 to TRBJ1-2; D is possibly TRBD1 (6 bases). The CDR3 has 15 amino acids. In germline, CDR1 is SGHRS, CDR2 YFSETQ. Trimming removed 5 bases from V and 0 bases from J, with 14 bases in between. This CDR3 reads CASRAWDTANYGYTF. The CDR3 region has the DNA TGCGCCAGCAGGGCTTGGGACACCGCTAACTATGGCTACACCTTC.

This clone has only a few counts. The chain has TRBV29-1 and TRBJ1-1; 8 nucleotides agree with TRBD1. CDR3 length: 13 residues. From germline, CDR1 is SQVTM and CDR2 ANQGSEA. V lost 3 bases and J lost 4; bases outside the gene matches: 4. The CDR3 loop is CSVEIQGGTEAFF. CDR3 DNA: TGCAGCGTTGAGATACAGGGGGGCACTGAAGCTTTCTTT.

The chain uses TRBV7-9 and TRBJ2-3; 7 nucleotides line up with TRBD2. V was pared by 2 bases and J by 4 bases, with 12 bases of the junction left unmatched. This CDR3 has 17 amino acids. The germline gives CDR1 SEHNR, CDR2 FQNEAQ (reference sequence). The DNA for the CDR3 is TGTGCCAGCAGCTTAAGGGCGGGAGCGGTGTCCGCAGATACGCAGTATTTT. Amino acid sequence: CASSLRAGAVSADTQYF.

The table lists this clone with a count of one. This sequence joins TRBV2 and TRBJ1-4, with TRBD1 as a possible D gene (6 bases). V dropped 5 bases and J dropped 8 bases, with 15 bases sitting between them. CDR1 is SNHLY, CDR2 FYNNEI, per germline. The CDR3 runs 14 residues. The CDR3 sequence: CASSQQGGDEKLFF. Here the CDR3 DNA reads TGTGCCAGCAGTCAACAGGGCGGTGACGAAAAACTGTTTTTT.